This TCR beta chain was documented in a study of T cells in Graves' hyperthyroidism and ophthalmopathy. Stable hyperthyroidism: no ophthalmopathy progression over 18 months of follow-up. Investigators excluded patients with uncontrolled infection, other autoimmune disease, pregnancy or lactation. Diagnoses were made from clinical symptoms, serum measures (thyroxine and TRAb), thyroid ultrasound and orbital computed tomography. Extraction of PBMCs used 10 ml of fresh peripheral blood. In its sample, this clonotype was seen many times. The CDR3 totals 13 residues. V trimming: 2 bases; J trimming: 7 bases; junction bases outside the gene matches: 4. Germline lookup yields CDR1 SGHAT and CDR2 FQNNGV. What was amplified from RNA transcripts were TCR beta CDR3 regions. The HTBI primer set served for first-round RT-PCR of the TCR CDR3. TCRdb passed the multiplex PCR reads through MiXCR, listing each CDR3 protein once. The sample lists around 600,000 distinct CDR3 sequences; less than 20% were seen once.

The rearrangement links TRBV11-2 to TRBJ1-2; 7 positions match TRBD1. The sequencing sample was made of blood. The sequence derives from a woman under 40 with Graves' hyperthyroidism. The CDR3 DNA reads as TGTGCCAGCAGCTTACCCACAGGGGTTGGCTACACCTTC. Amino acids: CASSLPTGVGYTF.